The next 12 T cell receptor beta chains were all read from a single sample in a study of cytomegalovirus exposure and HLA in healthy donors. The PCR ran on 60 Vbeta and 13 Jbeta primers. Some clones are missing from TCRdb's copy, which holds only in-frame ones; the method was immunoSEQ multiplex PCR. The data hold around 130,000 clones, with 70% to 85% observed a single time. Sequencing was done on a sample of PBMCs. All receptors come from a man aged 18 to 30 in good health and CMV-seropositive.

The chain links TRBV6-6 to TRBJ1-1; tentatively, D is TRBD1 (5 bases). The germline V gene has CDR1 MNHNY and CDR2 SVGAGI (reference sequence). The CDR3 consists of 13 residues. V lost 5 bases, J lost 6 bases, and 13 bases lay in between. The CDR3 spells CASSPGGRSEAFF. DNA of the CDR3: TGTGCCAGCAGTCCGGGGGGACGTTCTGAAGCTTTCTTT.

The chain combines TRBV6-1 with TRBJ2-3; 9 bases are shared with TRBD2. The CDR3 is 17 residues long. With 4 bases clipped from V and 0 bases from J, the junction kept 8 bases outside the gene matches. Germline CDR1 MNHNS, CDR2 SASEGT. The chain's CDR3 is CASSVWSRGGSTDTQYF. In DNA, the CDR3 is TGTGCCAGCAGTGTTTGGTCGCGGGGGGGTAGCACAGATACGCAGTATTTT.

This chain connects TRBV6-5 to TRBJ2-5; TRBD2 is a possible D gene (5 bases). The CDR3 consists of 16 residues. The V and J ends lost 4 bases and 5 bases respectively, with 20 bases between them. Germline-derived CDR1 and CDR2 are MNHEY and SVGAGI. The CDR3 nucleotides read TGTGCCAGCAGTTTCCGCCGGGCAACCGGGGTGGAGACCCAGTACTTC. Protein sequence: CASSFRRATGVETQYF.

The chain recombines TRBV9 with TRBJ2-7; 9 bases map to TRBD1. Germline V CDR1 and CDR2: SGDLS, YYNGEE. The CDR3 sequence is 14 residues long. Trimming took 4 bases from V and 4 from J; bases not matched to a gene: 6. Written as DNA, the CDR3 is TGTGCCAGCAGCATGGGACAGGGTTCATACGAGCAGTACTTC. Protein: CASSMGQGSYEQYF.

The CDR3 nucleotides are TGTGCCAGCAGGGCGACTAGCTTCGTCTCCTACGAGCAGTACTTC. Its translation is CASRATSFVSYEQYF. The chain employs TRBV6-5 and TRBJ2-7, with 7 bases that match TRBD2. Trimming at V came to 6 bases and at J to 0 bases, leaving 8 bases not matched to a gene. Germline CDR1 is MNHEY and CDR2 is SVGAGI. The CDR3 runs 15 residues.

The chain employs TRBV14 and TRBJ1-1; 7 bases agree with TRBD1. The CDR3 runs 17 residues. The germline gives CDR1 SGHDN, CDR2 FVKESK. The trim removed 2 bases at V and 3 bases at J, leaving 12 bases unmatched. The CDR3 region is CASSQTNYRGRYTEAFF. The CDR3 DNA sequence: TGTGCCAGCAGCCAAACGAACTACAGGGGCCGATACACTGAAGCTTTCTTT.

This rearrangement joins TRBV2 to TRBJ2-1, with 9 bases identical to TRBD1. The CDR3 covers 15 residues. Trimming took 7 bases from V and 6 from J; bases not matched to a gene: 10. CDR1 is SNHLY, CDR2 FYNNEI, per germline. The CDR3 coding sequence is TGTGCCAGCACTCCGGACAGGGGTCTCGTCAATGAGCAGTTCTTC. As protein: CASTPDRGLVNEQFF.

CDR3 residues: CASSQEGTEAFF. The DNA of the CDR3 is TGTGCCAGCAGCCAGGAGGGGACTGAAGCTTTCTTT. The chain has TRBV16 and TRBJ1-1, with D possibly matching TRBD1 (5 bases). Trimming took off 3 bases at V and 5 bases at J, with 7 bases between the two ends. The V gene's germline CDR1 is KGHSY and CDR2 FQNENV. This CDR3 contains 12 residues.

The chain is built from TRBV7-2 and TRBJ1-1, with 7 bases fitting TRBD1. Trimming cost V 5 bases and J 4 bases; bases outside gene matches: 4. The germline V gene has CDR1 SGHTA and CDR2 FQGNSA. The CDR3 extends over 13 amino acids. CDR3 region: CASSQGGITEAFF. CDR3 in DNA: TGTGCCAGCAGCCAGGGGGGTATCACTGAAGCTTTCTTT.

The chain combines TRBV9 with TRBJ2-1; TRBD2 agrees at 11 bases. The CDR3 is 18 residues long. The germline CDR1 and CDR2 sequences are SGDLS and YYNGEE. Trimming took 4 bases from V and 0 from J; bases not matched to a gene: 9. CDR3 protein: CASSLNPTSGSSYNEQFF. The CDR3 DNA is TGTGCCAGCAGCTTAAACCCAACTAGCGGGAGCTCCTACAATGAGCAGTTCTTC. Together with reference TRBV9 and TRBJ2-1, the CDR3 gives the full variable domain: DSGVTQTPKHLITATGQRVTLRCSPRSGDLSVYWYQQSLDQGLQFLIQYYNGEERAKGNILERFSAQQFPDLHSELNLSSLELGDSALYFCASSLNPTSGSSYNEQFFGPGTRLTVL.

As DNA, the CDR3 is TGTGCCAGCAGCTGGACTAGCGGGGGCACAGATACGCAGTATTTT. Protein sequence: CASSWTSGGTDTQYF. The V call is TRBV7-2, the J call TRBJ2-3, with 12 nucleotides matching TRBD2. The V segment lost 4 bases and the J segment 1 base; nucleotides outside the gene matches: 0. Germline CDR1 SGHTA, CDR2 FQGNSA. The CDR3 extends over 15 amino acids.

The chain is built from TRBV15 and TRBJ1-1, with D unclear. The CDR3 is made up of 15 amino acids. The V end was cut by 0 bases, the J end by 1 base, with 9 bases between. Germline CDR1 reads LNHNV; CDR2 reads YYDKDF (reference sequence). In DNA, the CDR3 is TGTGCCACCAGCAGAGATCGCGGGCAGAACACTGAAGCTTTCTTT. Protein product: CATSRDRGQNTEAFF. The whole variable domain, remainder taken from reference TRBV15 and TRBJ1-1, is DAMVIQNPRYQVTQFGKPVTLSCSQTLNHNVMYWYQQKSSQAPKLLFHYYDKDFNNEADTPDNFQSRRPNTSFCFLDIRSPGLGDTAMYLCATSRDRGQNTEAFFGQGTRLTVV.